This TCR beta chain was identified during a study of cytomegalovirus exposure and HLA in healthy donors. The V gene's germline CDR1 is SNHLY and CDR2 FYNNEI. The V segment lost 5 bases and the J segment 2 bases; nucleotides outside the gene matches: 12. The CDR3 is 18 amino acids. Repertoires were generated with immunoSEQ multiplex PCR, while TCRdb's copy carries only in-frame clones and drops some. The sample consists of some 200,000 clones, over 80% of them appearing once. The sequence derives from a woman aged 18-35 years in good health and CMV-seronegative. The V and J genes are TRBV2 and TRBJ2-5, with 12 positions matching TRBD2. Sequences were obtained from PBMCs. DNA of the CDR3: TGTGCCAGCAGTCTCAGACGAACTAGCGGGAGGACTCAAGAGACCCAGTACTTC. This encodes CASSLRRTSGRTQETQYF. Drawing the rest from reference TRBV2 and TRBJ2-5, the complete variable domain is EPEVTQTPSHQVTQMGQEVILRCVPISNHLYFYWYRQILGQKVEFLVSFYNNEISEKSEIFDDQFSVERPDGSNFTLKIRSTKLEDSAMYFCASSLRRTSGRTQETQYFGPGTRLLVL.